This T cell receptor beta chain was found in a study of cytomegalovirus exposure and HLA in healthy donors. Study in general: Of 350 to 400 genotyped donors, more than 75% grouped in the Caucasian-associated ancestry cluster. Broader study findings: The study assumed roughly uniform donor sequencing depth for presence/absence analyses. An observed cluster of highly shared sequence variants was recorded as a likely sequencing artifact.

Both 60 Vbeta primers and 13 Jbeta primers went into the PCR. As originally analysed: It was a later analysis that counted tens of millions of unique TCR beta chains, of which 8.5 million to 12 million were shared. Sequencing was performed with immunoSEQ multiplex PCR; in TCRdb, only in-frame clones are kept and a portion is missing. V, J and clone size derive from that table, while D and trimming were established from the DNA sequence. The sample contains around 210,000 clones, about 85% of which appear only once. Concerning this clone: The target antigen is unknown.

The germline V gene encodes CDR1 MNHNY and CDR2 SVGAGI (reference sequence). This CDR3 spans 14 amino acids. The V gene end was trimmed by 2 bases and the J gene end by 4 bases; junction bases not matched to a gene: 4. This sequence originates from a girl aged 2-10 years in good health and CMV-seronegative. The V and J genes are TRBV6-6 and TRBJ2-7, with 8 positions matching TRBD1. Sequenced: PBMCs. CDR3 sequence: CASSYRDRIYEQYF. The CDR3 DNA follows: TGTGCCAGCAGTTACCGGGACAGGATTTACGAGCAGTACTTC.